Each of the 4 T cell receptor beta chains below was sequenced from the same sample in a study of post-analysis software for immune sequencing data. General observations from the study: The five TRBV segments detected at higher frequency in patients than in controls included TRBV5-6, TRBV5-1 and TRBV20-1.

These TCRs are of unknown antigen specificity. Unique molecular identifiers were present in the TCR beta cDNA libraries. MiXCR, applied by TCRdb to the PCR reads, yields one record per CDR3 protein. This sample yields about 810,000 distinct CDR3 sequences, of which 53% are seen a single time; roughly 4.4% belongs to the top ten. The sequenced sample consisted of blood. The receptors shown here come from a girl under 18 with multiple sclerosis.

The rearrangement joins TRBV12-5 to TRBJ1-5; D remains ambiguous. There are 15 residues in the CDR3. With 6 bases removed from V and 1 base from J, the gap between germline ends came to 13 bases. CDR1 is LGHNT, CDR2 FRNRAP, per germline. CDR3 region: CASGKGLGSNQPQHF. For the CDR3, the DNA is TGTGCTAGTGGGAAAGGATTGGGAAGCAATCAGCCCCAGCATTTT.

This CDR3 reads CSARDPTQGDQPQHF. The CDR3 DNA sequence: TGCAGTGCTAGAGATCCAACCCAGGGGGATCAGCCCCAGCATTTT. The chain uses TRBV20-1 and TRBJ1-5, with 7 bases matching TRBD1. Germline CDR1 and CDR2: DFQATT and SNEGSKA (reference sequence). V lost 0 bases and J lost 5; bases outside the gene matches: 7. This CDR3 comprises 15 residues.

As regards this clonotype: Its ends do not fully match the called genes, so a read error is possible. The chain uses TRBV7-9 and TRBJ1-2; perhaps TRBD1 as D (6 bases). CDR3 size: 14 residues. The V gene's germline CDR1 is SEHNR and CDR2 FQNEAQ (reference sequence). CDR3 loop: CVSSRQESGYGYTF. CDR3 DNA: TGTGTCAGCAGCCGACAGGAATCCGGATATGGCTACACCTTC.

The V call is TRBV12-5, the J call TRBJ1-1; D perhaps matches TRBD1 (6 bases). CDR1 is LGHNT and CDR2 is FRNRAP in the germline V gene. The CDR3 runs to 14 residues. Trimming took 7 bases from V and 5 from J, leaving 17 bases between them. The CDR3 reads CASARTGIMTEAFF. As DNA, the CDR3 is TGTGCTAGTGCTAGAACAGGGATAATGACTGAAGCTTTCTTT.